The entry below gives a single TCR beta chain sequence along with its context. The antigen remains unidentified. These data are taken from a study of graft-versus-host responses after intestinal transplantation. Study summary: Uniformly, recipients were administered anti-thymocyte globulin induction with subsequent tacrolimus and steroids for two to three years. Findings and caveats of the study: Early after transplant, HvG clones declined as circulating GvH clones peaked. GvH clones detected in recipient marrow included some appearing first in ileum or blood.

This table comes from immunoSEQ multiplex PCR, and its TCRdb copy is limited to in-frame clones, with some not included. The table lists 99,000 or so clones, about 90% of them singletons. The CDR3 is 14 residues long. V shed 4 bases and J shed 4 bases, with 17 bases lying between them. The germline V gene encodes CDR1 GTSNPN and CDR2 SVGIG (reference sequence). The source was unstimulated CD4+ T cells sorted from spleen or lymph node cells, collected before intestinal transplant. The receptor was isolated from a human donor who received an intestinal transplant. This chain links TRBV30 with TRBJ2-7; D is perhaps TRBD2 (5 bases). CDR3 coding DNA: TGTGCCTGGACTCATTTATGGCGGGCGTACGAGCAGTACTTC. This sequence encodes CAWTHLWRAYEQYF.